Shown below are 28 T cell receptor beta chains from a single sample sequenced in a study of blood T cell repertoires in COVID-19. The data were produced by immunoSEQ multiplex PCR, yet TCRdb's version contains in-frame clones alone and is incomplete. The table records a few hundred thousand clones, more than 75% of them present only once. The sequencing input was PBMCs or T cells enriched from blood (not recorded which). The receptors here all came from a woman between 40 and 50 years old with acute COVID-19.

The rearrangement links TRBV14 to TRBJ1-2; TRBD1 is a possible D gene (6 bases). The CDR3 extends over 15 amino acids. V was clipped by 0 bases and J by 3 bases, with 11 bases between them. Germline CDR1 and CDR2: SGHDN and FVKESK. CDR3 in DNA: TGTGCCAGCAGCCAAGACTTCACAGGGTACTATGGCTACACCTTC. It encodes CASSQDFTGYYGYTF.

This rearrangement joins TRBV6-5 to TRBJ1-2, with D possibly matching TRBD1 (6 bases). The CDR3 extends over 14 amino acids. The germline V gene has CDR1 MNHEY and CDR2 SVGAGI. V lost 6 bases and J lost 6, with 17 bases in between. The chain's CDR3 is CASRGAAALNGYTF. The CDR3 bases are TGTGCCAGCAGGGGGGCTGCGGCCTTAAATGGCTACACCTTC.

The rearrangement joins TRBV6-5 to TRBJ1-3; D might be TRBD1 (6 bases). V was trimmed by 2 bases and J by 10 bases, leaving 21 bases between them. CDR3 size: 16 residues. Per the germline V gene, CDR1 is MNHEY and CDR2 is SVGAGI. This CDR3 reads CASSYPDRRGVWTIYF. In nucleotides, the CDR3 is TGTGCCAGCAGTTACCCTGACAGGCGAGGGGTATGGACCATATATTTT.

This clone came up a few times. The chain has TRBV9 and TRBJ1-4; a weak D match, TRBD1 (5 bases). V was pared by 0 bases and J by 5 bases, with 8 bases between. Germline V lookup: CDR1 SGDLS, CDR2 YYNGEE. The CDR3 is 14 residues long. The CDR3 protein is CASSVGGENEKLFF. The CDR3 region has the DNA TGTGCCAGCAGCGTAGGGGGGGAAAATGAAAAACTGTTTTTT.

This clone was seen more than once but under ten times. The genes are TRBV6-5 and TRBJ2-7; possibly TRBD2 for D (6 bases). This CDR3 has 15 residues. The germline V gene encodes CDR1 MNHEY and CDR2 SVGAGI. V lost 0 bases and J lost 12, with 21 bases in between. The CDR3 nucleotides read TGTGCCAGCAGTTACTCGAGAACCCCTGCGGGGAGACCGTACTTC. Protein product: CASSYSRTPAGRPYF.

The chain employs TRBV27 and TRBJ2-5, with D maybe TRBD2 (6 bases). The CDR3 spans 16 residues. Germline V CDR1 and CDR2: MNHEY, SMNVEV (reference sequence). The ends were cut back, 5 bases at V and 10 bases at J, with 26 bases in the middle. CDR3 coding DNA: TGTGCCAGCAGTCCCCTGGGTAGCGGAGGAGGTTCAGGCCAGTACTTC. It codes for CASSPLGSGGGSGQYF.

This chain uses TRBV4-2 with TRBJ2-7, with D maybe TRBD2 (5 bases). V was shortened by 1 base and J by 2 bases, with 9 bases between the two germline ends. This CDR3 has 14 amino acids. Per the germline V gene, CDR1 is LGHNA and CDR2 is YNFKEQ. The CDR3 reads CASSQGGATYEQYF. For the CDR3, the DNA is TGTGCCAGCAGCCAAGGGGGAGCTACCTACGAGCAGTACTTC.

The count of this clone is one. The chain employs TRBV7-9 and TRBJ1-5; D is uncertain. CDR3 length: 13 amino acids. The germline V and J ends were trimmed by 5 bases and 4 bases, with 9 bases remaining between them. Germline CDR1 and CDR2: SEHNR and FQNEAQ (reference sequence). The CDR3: CASSLDGNQPQHF. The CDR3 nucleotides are TGTGCCAGCAGCCTCGACGGGAATCAGCCCCAGCATTTT.

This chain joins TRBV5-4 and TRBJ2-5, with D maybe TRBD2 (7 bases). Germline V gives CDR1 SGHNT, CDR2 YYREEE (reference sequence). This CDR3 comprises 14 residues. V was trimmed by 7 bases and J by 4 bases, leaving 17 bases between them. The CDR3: CASLRGLDSETQYF. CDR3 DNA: TGTGCCAGCTTGCGGGGGCTGGATTCAGAGACCCAGTACTTC.

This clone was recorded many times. The CDR3 DNA reads TGTGCCAGCAGTGAAAGGGGCACATGGGACACCGGGGAGCTGTTTTTT. Encoded protein: CASSERGTWDTGELFF. The V gene is TRBV2, the J gene TRBJ2-2; possibly TRBD1 for D (5 bases). The germline V gene has CDR1 SNHLY and CDR2 FYNNEI. Trimming left V 2 bases short and J 3 bases short, with 13 bases between. The CDR3 totals 16 residues.

The CDR3 here is CAWSSDRGRTDTQYF. The CDR3 coding sequence is TGTGCCTGGAGTTCGGACAGGGGGAGGACAGATACGCAGTATTTT. V and J are TRBV30 and TRBJ2-3; TRBD1 matches at 10 bases. Germline V gene sequence: CDR1 GTSNPN, CDR2 SVGIG (reference sequence). CDR3 length equals 15 residues. Trimming cost V 2 bases and J 3 bases; bases outside gene matches: 5. Full variable domain (rest looked up from reference TRBV30 and TRBJ2-3): SQTIHQWPATLVQPVGSPLSLECTVEGTSNPNLYWYRQAAGRGLQLLFYSVGIGQISSEVPQNLSASRPQDRQFILSSKKLLLSDSGFYLCAWSSDRGRTDTQYFGPGTRLTVL.

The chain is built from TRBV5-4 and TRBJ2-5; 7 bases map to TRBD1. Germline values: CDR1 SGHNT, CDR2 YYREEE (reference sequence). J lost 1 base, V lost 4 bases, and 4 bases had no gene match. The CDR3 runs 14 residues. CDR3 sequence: CASSPGTVQETQYF. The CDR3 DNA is TGTGCCAGCAGCCCGGGGACAGTCCAAGAGACCCAGTACTTC. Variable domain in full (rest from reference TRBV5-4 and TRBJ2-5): ETGVTQSPTHLIKTRGQQVTLRCSSQSGHNTVSWYQQALGQGPQFIFQYYREEENGRGNFPPRFSGLQFPNYSSELNVNALELDDSALYLCASSPGTVQETQYFGPGTRLLVL.

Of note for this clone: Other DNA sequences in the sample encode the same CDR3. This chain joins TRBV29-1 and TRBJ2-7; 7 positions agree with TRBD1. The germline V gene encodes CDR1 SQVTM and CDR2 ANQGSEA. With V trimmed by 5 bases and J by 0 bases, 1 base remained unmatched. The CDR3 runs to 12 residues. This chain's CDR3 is CSVRDSSYEQYF. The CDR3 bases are TGCAGCGTTCGGGACAGCTCCTACGAGCAGTACTTC.

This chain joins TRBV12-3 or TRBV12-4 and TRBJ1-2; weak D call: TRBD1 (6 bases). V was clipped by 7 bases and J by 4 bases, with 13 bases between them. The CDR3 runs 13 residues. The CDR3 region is CASTLQGPYGYTF. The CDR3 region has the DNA TGTGCCAGCACCTTACAGGGACCCTATGGCTACACCTTC.

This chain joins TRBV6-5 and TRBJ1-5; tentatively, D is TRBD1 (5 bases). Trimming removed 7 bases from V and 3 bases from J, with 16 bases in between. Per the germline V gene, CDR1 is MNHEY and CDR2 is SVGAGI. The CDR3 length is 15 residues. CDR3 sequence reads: CASTAGPQFNQPQHF. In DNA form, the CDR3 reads TGTGCCAGCACCGCGGGGCCTCAATTCAATCAGCCCCAGCATTTT.

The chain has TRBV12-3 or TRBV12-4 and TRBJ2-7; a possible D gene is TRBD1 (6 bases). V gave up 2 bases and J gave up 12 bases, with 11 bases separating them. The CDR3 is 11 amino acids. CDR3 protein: CASSLFDRLYF. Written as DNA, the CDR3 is TGTGCCAGCAGTTTATTCGACAGGCTGTACTTC.

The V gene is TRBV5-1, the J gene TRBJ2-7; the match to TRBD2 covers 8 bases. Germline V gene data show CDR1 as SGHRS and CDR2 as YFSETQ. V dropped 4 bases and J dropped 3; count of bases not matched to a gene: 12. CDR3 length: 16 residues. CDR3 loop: CASSPPRAGGSYEQYF. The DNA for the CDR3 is TGCGCCAGCAGCCCTCCCAGGGCGGGGGGTAGCTACGAGCAGTACTTC.

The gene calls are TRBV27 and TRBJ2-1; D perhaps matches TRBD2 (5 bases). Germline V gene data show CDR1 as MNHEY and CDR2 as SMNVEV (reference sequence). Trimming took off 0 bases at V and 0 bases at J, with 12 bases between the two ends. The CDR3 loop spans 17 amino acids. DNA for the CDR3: TGTGCCAGCAGTTTATCTGGACTTCTAAGCTCCTACAATGAGCAGTTCTTC. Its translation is CASSLSGLLSSYNEQFF.

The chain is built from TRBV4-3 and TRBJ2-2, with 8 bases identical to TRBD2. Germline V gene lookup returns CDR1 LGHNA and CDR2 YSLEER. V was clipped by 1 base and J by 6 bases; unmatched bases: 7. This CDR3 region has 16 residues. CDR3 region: CASSQAGTSRAGELFF. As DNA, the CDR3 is TGCGCCAGCAGCCAAGCCGGGACTAGTAGGGCCGGGGAGCTGTTTTTT.

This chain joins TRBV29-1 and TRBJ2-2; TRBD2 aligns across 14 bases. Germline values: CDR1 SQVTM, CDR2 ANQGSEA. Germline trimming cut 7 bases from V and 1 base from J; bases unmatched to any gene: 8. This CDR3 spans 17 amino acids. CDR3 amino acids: CSAAPGLAGENTGELFF. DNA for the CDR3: TGCAGCGCTGCCCCGGGACTAGCGGGGGAGAACACCGGGGAGCTGTTTTTT.

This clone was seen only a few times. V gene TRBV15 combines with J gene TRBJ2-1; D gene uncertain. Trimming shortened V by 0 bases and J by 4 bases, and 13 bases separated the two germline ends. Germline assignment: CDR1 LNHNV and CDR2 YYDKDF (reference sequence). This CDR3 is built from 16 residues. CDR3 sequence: CATSRDRDQEYNEQFF. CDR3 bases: TGTGCCACCAGCAGAGATAGAGATCAAGAGTACAATGAGCAGTTCTTC.

Written as DNA, the CDR3 is TGTGCCAGTAGTATGTGGGAGGGCAGTGGAACCGGGGAGCTGTTTTTT. The encoded protein is CASSMWEGSGTGELFF. V is TRBV19 and J is TRBJ2-2; 7 bases match TRBD2. Trimming removed 3 bases from V and 5 bases from J; junction bases left unmatched: 9. CDR3 size: 16 residues. The germline V gene encodes CDR1 LNHDA and CDR2 SQIVND (reference sequence). The whole variable domain, remainder taken from reference TRBV19 and TRBJ2-2, is DGGITQSPKYLFRKEGQNVTLSCEQNLNHDAMYWYRQDPGQGLRLIYYSQIVNDFQKGDIAEGYSVSREKKESFPLTVTSAQKNPTAFYLCASSMWEGSGTGELFFGEGSRLTVL.

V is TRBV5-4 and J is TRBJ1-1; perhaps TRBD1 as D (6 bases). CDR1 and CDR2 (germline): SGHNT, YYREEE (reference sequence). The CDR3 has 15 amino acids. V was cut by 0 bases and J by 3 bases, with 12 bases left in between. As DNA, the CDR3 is TGTGCCAGCAGCTTGGGTCCAGGGGCCCACACTGAAGCTTTCTTT. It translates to CASSLGPGAHTEAFF.

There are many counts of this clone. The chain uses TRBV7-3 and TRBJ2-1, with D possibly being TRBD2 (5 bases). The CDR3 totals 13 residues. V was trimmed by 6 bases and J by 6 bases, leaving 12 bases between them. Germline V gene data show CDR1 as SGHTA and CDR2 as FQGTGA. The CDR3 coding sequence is TGTGCCAGCAGGCGTACTAGTTCCAATGAGCAGTTCTTC. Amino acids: CASRRTSSNEQFF.

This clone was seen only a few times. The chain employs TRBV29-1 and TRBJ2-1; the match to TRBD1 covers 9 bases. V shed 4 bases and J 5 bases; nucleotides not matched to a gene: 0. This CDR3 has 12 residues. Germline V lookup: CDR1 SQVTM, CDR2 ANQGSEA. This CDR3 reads CSVGDRDNEQFF. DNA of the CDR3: TGCAGCGTTGGGGACAGGGACAATGAGCAGTTCTTC.

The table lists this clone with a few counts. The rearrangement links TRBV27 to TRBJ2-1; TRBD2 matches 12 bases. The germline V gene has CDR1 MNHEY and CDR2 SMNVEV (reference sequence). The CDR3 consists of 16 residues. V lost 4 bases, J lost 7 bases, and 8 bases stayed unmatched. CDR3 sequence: CASSSRLAGARNEQFF. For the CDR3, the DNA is TGTGCCAGCAGTTCCCGACTAGCGGGAGCCCGGAATGAGCAGTTCTTC.

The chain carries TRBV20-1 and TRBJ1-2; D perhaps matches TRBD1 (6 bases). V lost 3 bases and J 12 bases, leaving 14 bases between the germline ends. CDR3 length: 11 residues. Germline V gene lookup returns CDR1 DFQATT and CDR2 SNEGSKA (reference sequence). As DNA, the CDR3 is TGCAGTGCTAGGAGGACAGCAAAGAACACCTTC. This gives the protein CSARRTAKNTF.

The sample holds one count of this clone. This CDR3 reads CASSSPNGQFF. The CDR3, as DNA: TGTGCCAGCAGTTCTCCCAACGGGCAGTTCTTC. J is TRBJ2-1 and V is TRBV27; D gene ambiguous. CDR3 length equals 11 residues. The germline V gene encodes CDR1 MNHEY and CDR2 SMNVEV (reference sequence). V was trimmed by 4 bases and J by 12 bases, leaving 10 bases between them.